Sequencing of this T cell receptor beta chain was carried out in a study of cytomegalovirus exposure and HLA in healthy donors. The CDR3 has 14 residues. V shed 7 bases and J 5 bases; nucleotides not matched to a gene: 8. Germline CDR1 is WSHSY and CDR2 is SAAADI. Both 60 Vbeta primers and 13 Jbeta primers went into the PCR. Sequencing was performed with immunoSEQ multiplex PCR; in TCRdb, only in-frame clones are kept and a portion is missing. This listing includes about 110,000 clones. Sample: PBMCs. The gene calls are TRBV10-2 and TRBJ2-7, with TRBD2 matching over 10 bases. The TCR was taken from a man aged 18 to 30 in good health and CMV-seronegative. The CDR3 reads CASKKPGTSDEQYF. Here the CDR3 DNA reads TGCGCCAGCAAAAAGCCCGGGACTAGCGACGAGCAGTACTTC.